The clone carrying this T cell receptor (beta chain) was detected many times. These data come from a study of T-cell reconstitution after alpha-beta-depleted transplantation in children. Preparation of the TCRbeta library was carried out with unique molecular identifiers. TCRdb ran MiXCR on the PCR reads and lists one entry per CDR3 protein. The sample includes 600,000 to 700,000 distinct CDR3 sequences, approximately 15% of them seen just once. J lost 4 bases, V lost 2 bases, and 13 bases had no gene match. The germline V gene has CDR1 MNHEY and CDR2 SVGAGI. This CDR3 has 19 amino acids. The chain has TRBV6-5 and TRBJ1-6; 8 bases match TRBD1. The sample consisted of PBMCs from the stem cell graft donor, taken from the stem cell graft. This clonotype was obtained from a human donor who donated a stem cell graft to a child with acute myeloid leukemia. The CDR3 region has the DNA TGTGCCAGCAGTTACCGTTCTCCCGGGACAGGAACTTATAATTCACCCCTCCACTTT. It yields the protein CASSYRSPGTGTYNSPLHF.